This TCR beta chain was observed in a study of shared clonotypes between healthy human individuals. CDR1 and CDR2 from the germline V gene are MNHNY and SVGAGI (reference sequence). The CDR3 is 12 amino acids. V was clipped by 0 bases and J by 15 bases, with 12 bases between them. Without sorting, samples used approximately 99 million PBMCs for genomic DNA. This clone was seen only once. Sequencing was performed on unsorted PBMC DNA using ten immunoSEQ deep assay plates. Original handling: Quality scores were absent from the junction-only immunoSEQ sequences, so filtering differed. Sequencing used immunoSEQ multiplex PCR; TCRdb keeps in-frame clones, though not all of them. That table furnishes V, J and clone size, whereas the DNA furnished D and trimming. The sample gives around 440,000 clones, 60% to 80% of which show up once; around 12% is in the top ten.

The sequenced sample consisted of PBMCs. This chain connects TRBV6-6 to TRBJ2-1; D is ambiguous. The TCR comes from a woman aged 40 to 49 in good health. Some clones in this sample may be carry-over from other donors' samples. CDR3 amino acids: CASSYSGNLPFF. The CDR3 DNA reads as TGTGCCAGCAGTTACTCGGGCAACCTCCCGTTCTTC.